The 7 T cell receptor beta chains listed next were all sequenced from one sample in a study of control samples from healthy donors and cancer patients. TCRdb keeps only in-frame clones here, not all; method: immunoSEQ multiplex PCR. The sample records roughly 180,000 clones, approximately 91% being singletons. The specimen was blood. The receptors were sampled from a middle-aged woman in good health.

CDR3 coding DNA: TGCGCCAGCAGCAGATCCGGGACACCAAATGAAAAACTGTTTTTT. It yields the protein CASSRSGTPNEKLFF. The chain couples TRBV4-1 to TRBJ1-4; weak D call: TRBD1 (6 bases). CDR3 length equals 15 residues. Trimming pared 5 bases from V and 5 bases from J, leaving 15 bases between. Germline loops: CDR1 MGHRA, CDR2 YSYEKL.

The chain couples TRBV3-1 (or the pseudogene TRBV3-2) to TRBJ2-7; 8 bases map to TRBD2. Germline V gene lookup returns CDR1 LGHDT and CDR2 YNNKEL (reference sequence). The CDR3 has 14 amino acids. V dropped 4 bases and J dropped 2; count of bases not matched to a gene: 4. CDR3 DNA sequence: TGTGCCAGCAGCCCGGGACTAGTTACCTACGAGCAGTACTTC. This translates into CASSPGLVTYEQYF.

The V gene is TRBV7-9, the J gene TRBJ2-5, with D possibly matching TRBD2 (7 bases). There are 15 residues in the CDR3. CDR1 is SEHNR and CDR2 is FQNEAQ in the germline V gene (reference sequence). V shed 3 bases and J shed 2 bases, with 13 bases lying between them. The CDR3 DNA reads TGTGCCAGCAGCTTGGCGGGGGCGTTTCAAGAGACCCAGTACTTC. Its protein product is CASSLAGAFQETQYF.

DNA for the CDR3: TGTGCCAGCAGCTTGGGGACAGGGGGCGGTGGACAGCCCCAGCATTTT. This encodes CASSLGTGGGGQPQHF. This chain joins TRBV5-8 and TRBJ1-5; 11 bases fit TRBD1. Per germline, CDR1 SGHTS and CDR2 YDEGEE. The CDR3 loop spans 16 amino acids. With V trimmed by 0 bases and J by 7 bases, 6 bases remained unmatched.

This clone came up a few times. V usage is TRBV7-9 and J usage is TRBJ1-3; D not resolved. Germline CDR1 reads SEHNR; CDR2 reads FQNEAQ (reference sequence). The CDR3 spans 14 residues. Trimming stripped 2 bases from V and 0 bases from J, with 5 bases between. The CDR3 DNA reads TGTGCCAGCAGCTTACCTTACTCTGGAAACACCATATATTTT. Its translation: CASSLPYSGNTIYF.

The rearrangement links TRBV28 to TRBJ2-3; 13 bases are a match to TRBD2. Unmatched junction bases numbered 6, after V lost 6 bases and J lost 6 bases. The CDR3 is 15 amino acids. Germline V gene data show CDR1 as MDHEN and CDR2 as SYDVKM. CDR3 sequence reads: CASSRLAGGSDTQYF. The CDR3 bases are TGTGCCAGCAGCCGACTAGCGGGGGGATCGGATACGCAGTATTTT.

This chain joins TRBV4-1 and TRBJ2-1; possible D gene TRBD2, 6 bases. This CDR3 comprises 15 residues. Trimming took off 4 bases at V and 7 bases at J, with 17 bases between the two ends. Germline CDR1 is MGHRA and CDR2 is YSYEKL. DNA of the CDR3: TGCGCCAGCAGCCGCCCGGGATCAGCGGGTAATGAGCAGTTCTTC. Translation gives CASSRPGSAGNEQFF.